One T cell receptor beta chain is described in this entry. Its cognate antigen is unknown. The authors amplified TCR beta CDR3 regions from RNA transcripts. First-round RT-PCR relied on HTBI primers, and a second-round multiplex PCR came next. One entry per CDR3 protein results from TCRdb running MiXCR on the multiplex PCR reads. Of fewer than 650,000 distinct CDR3 sequences in the sample, about a fifth were seen once. This sample is part of a study of Graves' ophthalmopathy and Graves' hyperthyroidism. The junction had 2 bases not matched to a gene; V was cut back by 2 bases and J by 6 bases. Germline V gives CDR1 LNHDA, CDR2 SQIVND (reference sequence). CDR3 length: 13 amino acids. Regarding the study as a whole: The blood repertoire also included most expanded thyroid clonotypes above 0.001 frequency. The model forecast ophthalmopathy progression, reaching over 70% sensitivity and about 75% specificity.

This receptor was identified in a woman aged 18-35 years with stable Graves' hyperthyroidism. Some clones in this sample may be carry-over from other donors' samples. The chain employs TRBV19 and TRBJ1-2; 8 bases line up with TRBD1. Sequencing was carried out using peripheral blood. CDR3 sequence reads: CASSIRTGNGYTF. The CDR3 coding sequence is TGTGCCAGTAGTATACGGACAGGGAATGGCTACACCTTC.